Included here is one TCR beta chain sequence, with context. Its antigen is unknown. The data were obtained in a study of metastatic and nonmetastatic thyroid tumors. Background on the study: Comparison of repertoires was carried out across blood and tumor or nodule tissue from malignant and benign thyroid patients.

Treatment of any kind had been given to no patient before thyroid surgery. Authors' data handling: Built for papillary thyroid cancer, a distant-metastasis classifier drew on CDR3 differences across clinicopathological groups. TCRdb re-called clones via MiXCR from the PCR reads. Clone size and V and J calls follow TCRdb, not the original study. The data hold roughly 36,000 clones, with about 24% observed a single time. Trimming cost V 6 bases and J 13 bases; bases outside gene matches: 19. Germline-derived CDR1 and CDR2 are MNHNS and SASEGT. This CDR3 spans 16 amino acids. The study's findings and limits: Reports indicated that malignant thyroid tumors showed significantly higher TCR beta diversity than benign nodules did, in blood and tumor.

The origin of this receptor is a female donor with papillary thyroid cancer or a benign thyroid nodule (not recorded which). Some clones in this sample may be carry-over from other donors' samples. The material sequenced was blood. The V gene is TRBV6-1, the J gene TRBJ2-1; the match to TRBD2 covers 9 bases. The CDR3 sequence: CASSPRGAGGPNYQFF. The DNA for the CDR3 is TGTGCCAGCAGCCCAAGGGGGGCGGGGGGGCCTAATTATCAGTTCTTC.